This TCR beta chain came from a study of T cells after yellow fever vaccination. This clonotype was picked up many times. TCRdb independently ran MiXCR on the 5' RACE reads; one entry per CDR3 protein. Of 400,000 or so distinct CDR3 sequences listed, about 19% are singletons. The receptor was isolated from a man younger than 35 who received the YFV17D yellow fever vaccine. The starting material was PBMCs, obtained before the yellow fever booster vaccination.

Written as DNA, the CDR3 is TGTGCCAGCAGCCTACAGACACCCGAGCAGTACTTC. It yields the protein CASSLQTPEQYF. The V gene is TRBV6-6, the J gene TRBJ2-7; no firm D call. V dropped 6 bases and J dropped 6 bases, with 12 bases sitting between them. This CDR3 comprises 12 residues. Per germline, CDR1 MNHNY and CDR2 SVGAGI (reference sequence).